Many counts were recorded for the clone carrying this TCR beta chain. Its antigen is as yet unknown. TCRdb fed the reads into MiXCR, producing one record per CDR3 protein. The sample carries around 320,000 distinct CDR3 sequences, over 7.5% recorded once. This CDR3 has 16 residues. Trimming stripped 5 bases from V and 1 base from J, with 17 bases between. Germline lookup yields CDR1 SGHTA and CDR2 FQGNSA. This specimen comes from a study of T cell repertoires in cytomegalovirus infection. In the study overall: Indications of both CMV infection and matching HLA type were provided by public TCR beta signatures.

Study findings and constraints: Public TCR beta family frequency separated CMV-and-HLA carriers, including in an independent cohort. HLA-C-restricted CMV clonotypes gave the most frequent clonotype in two of eight donors.

The V gene is TRBV7-2, the J gene TRBJ1-1; D may be TRBD1 (5 bases). The sequencing input was PBMCs. This clonotype originated in a human donor in good health (CMV status not recorded). Some clones in this sample may be carry-over from other donors' samples. CDR3 residues: CASSPWDPRGNTEAFF. The CDR3 DNA reads as TGTGCCAGCAGCCCATGGGACCCCCGGGGGAACACTGAAGCTTTCTTT.